The clone carrying this TCR beta chain was found many times. Specified time point: newly diagnosed GD, antithyroid drugs for less than 3 months. Following extraction of RNA from PBMCs, that RNA was used to make the TCR library. The entry originates in a study of regulatory T cells in long-lasting Graves disease. The CDR3 has 15 residues. The V gene lost 1 base and the J gene lost 4 bases, with 16 bases spanning the gap. Germline-derived CDR1 and CDR2 are DFQATT and SNEGSKA (reference sequence). Building of the TCR beta libraries involved iRepertoire HTBI primers and Arm-PCR of CDR3 regions. MiXCR was run by TCRdb on the multiplex PCR reads, yielding one entry per CDR3 protein. The table includes approximately 400,000 distinct CDR3 sequences, more than 13% detected once. In addition, the sample was reused for a study of T cells in Graves' hyperthyroidism and ophthalmopathy.

The specimen was peripheral blood mononuclear cells (PBMCs), collected at new diagnosis, from a patient treated with antithyroid drugs. The clonotype originates from a woman aged 25 to 45 with Graves disease. The chain uses TRBV20-1 and TRBJ1-1; tentative D call: TRBD1 (5 bases). CDR3 protein: CSARVPGGVGTEAFF. DNA for the CDR3: TGCAGTGCTAGAGTTCCCGGGGGGGTGGGCACTGAAGCTTTCTTT.